A single sample is the source of the 29 T cell receptor beta chains below, sequenced in a study of PD-L1 blockade in urothelial cancer. This sample's time point: peripheral blood 6 weeks after treatment start. Assay: immunoSEQ multiplex PCR; the TCRdb copy retains only in-frame clones and omits some. Seen here are roughly 120,000 clones, under 95% observed once, and the top ten hold about 4%. Sequenced here: PBMCs, sampled around atezolizumab (anti-PD-L1) treatment. All receptors derive from a man between 60 and 75 years old with urothelial cancer.

This rearrangement joins TRBV5-7 to TRBJ1-2; TRBD1 is a possible D gene (5 bases). TRBV5-7 is designated an ORF whose function remains uncertain. The V and J ends lost 6 bases and 4 bases respectively, with 10 bases between them. The length of the CDR3 is 12 residues. CDR3 DNA: TGTGCCAGCACCTGGGGGGGCTATGGCTACACCTTC. Its translation: CASTWGGYGYTF.

The chain couples TRBV11-2 to TRBJ1-2; 8 positions match TRBD1. V shed 0 bases and J 4 bases; nucleotides not matched to a gene: 4. Looked up from germline, CDR1 is SGHAT and CDR2 is FQNNGV. The CDR3 length is 15 residues. The CDR3 is CASSLDPGGGYGYTF. DNA for the CDR3: TGTGCCAGCAGCTTAGATCCAGGGGGCGGCTATGGCTACACCTTC.

This chain joins TRBV9 and TRBJ2-6, with D perhaps matching TRBD2 (6 bases). Germline V lookup: CDR1 SGDLS, CDR2 YYNGEE. The V end was cut by 4 bases, the J end by 2 bases, with 16 bases between. The CDR3 runs to 17 residues. The CDR3 is CASSPGDGRPGANVLTF. CDR3 bases: TGTGCCAGCAGCCCGGGGGACGGCAGACCTGGGGCCAACGTCCTGACTTTC.

This chain joins TRBV6-5 and TRBJ2-1; a weak D match, TRBD1 (6 bases). The V gene lost 2 bases and the J gene lost 2 bases, with 10 bases spanning the gap. The germline CDR1 and CDR2 sequences are MNHEY and SVGAGI. The CDR3 loop spans 15 amino acids. The CDR3 loop reads CASSYKQGTYNEQFF. DNA for the CDR3: TGTGCCAGCAGTTACAAACAGGGCACCTACAATGAGCAGTTCTTC.

The chain has TRBV6-1 and TRBJ1-3; no reliable D call. The CDR3 totals 16 residues. V lost 1 base to trimming and J lost 3 bases, with 13 bases between them. The germline V gene has CDR1 MNHNS and CDR2 SASEGT. The CDR3 sequence is CASSEGSPKSGNTIYF. CDR3 DNA sequence: TGTGCCAGCAGTGAAGGGAGCCCAAAGAGTGGAAACACCATATATTTT.

This sequence joins TRBV5-4 and TRBJ1-1; D is perhaps TRBD1 (6 bases). Germline V gives CDR1 SGHNT, CDR2 YYREEE (reference sequence). With 3 bases removed from V and 5 bases from J, the gap between germline ends came to 20 bases. The CDR3 spans 16 residues. The CDR3 loop reads CASSYPTGRRVTEAFF. The CDR3, as DNA: TGTGCCAGCAGCTACCCGACAGGAAGACGGGTTACTGAAGCTTTCTTT.

In DNA, the CDR3 is TGTGCCATCAGGAACACCTCCTCTGGGGCCAACGTCCTGACTTTC. Protein sequence: CAIRNTSSGANVLTF. The chain employs TRBV10-3 and TRBJ2-6; D uncertain. Trimming took off 6 bases at V and 0 bases at J, with 9 bases between the two ends. Germline V gene sequence: CDR1 ENHRY, CDR2 SYGVKD. The CDR3 has 15 amino acids.

This clone turned up a few times. This chain connects TRBV25-1 to TRBJ1-2, with a weak D call TRBD1 (5 bases). The V gene lost 6 bases and the J gene lost 6 bases, with 11 bases spanning the gap. Germline V gives CDR1 MGHDK, CDR2 SYGVNS. CDR3 length: 12 residues. CDR3 region: CASRWGPDGYTF. CDR3 sequence (DNA): TGTGCCAGCAGGTGGGGCCCGGATGGCTACACCTTC.

This clone was recorded a few times. The chain links TRBV4-1 to TRBJ2-7, with D perhaps matching TRBD1 (5 bases). Germline lookup yields CDR1 MGHRA and CDR2 YSYEKL. Trimming cost V 5 bases and J 12 bases, with 17 bases left between them. The CDR3 is 12 residues long. CDR3 amino acids: CASSSEARVTYF. CDR3 sequence (DNA): TGCGCCAGCAGCTCCGAGGCCAGGGTCACGTACTTC.

This clone was observed a handful of times. J is TRBJ2-3 and V is TRBV6-4, with D unclear. The CDR3 extends over 13 amino acids. CDR1 MRHNA and CDR2 SNTAGT come from the germline V gene. Trimming removed 6 bases at V and 2 bases at J, with 9 bases between. This CDR3 is CASSPPPTDTQYF. The CDR3 coding sequence is TGTGCCAGCAGCCCTCCCCCCACAGATACGCAGTATTTT.

The gene calls are TRBV9 and TRBJ2-1; maybe TRBD1 (5 bases). This CDR3 is 16 amino acids long. Germline V CDR1 and CDR2: SGDLS, YYNGEE. Trimming took 2 bases from V and 0 from J, leaving 12 bases between them. The CDR3, as DNA: TGTGCCAGCAGCGTGGCAGGGTCGCGCTCCTACAATGAGCAGTTCTTC. It translates to CASSVAGSRSYNEQFF.

As DNA, the CDR3 is TGCGCCAGCAGCCGGTCCCGGGGGATTGAGGATGGCTACACCTTC. Encoded protein: CASSRSRGIEDGYTF. The gene calls are TRBV4-1 and TRBJ1-2; a weak D match, TRBD1 (5 bases). Germline V gene data show CDR1 as MGHRA and CDR2 as YSYEKL. V lost 4 bases and J 6 bases, leaving 18 bases between the germline ends. The CDR3 is 15 amino acids.

The CDR3 protein is CASSPRPSGRHEQFF. In DNA, the CDR3 is TGTGCCAGCAGCCCCCGTCCTAGCGGGAGACATGAGCAGTTCTTC. The V and J genes are TRBV7-2 and TRBJ2-1, with 10 bases matching TRBD2. Losses at the gene ends were 5 bases for V and 8 bases for J; bases not matched to a gene: 9. CDR3 length equals 15 residues. CDR1 SGHTA and CDR2 FQGNSA come from the germline V gene. Combining the CDR3 with reference TRBV7-2 and TRBJ2-1 gives the whole variable domain GAGVSQSPSNKVTEKGKDVELRCDPISGHTALYWYRQSLGQGLEFLIYFQGNSAPDKSGLPSDRFSAERTGGSVSTLTIQRTQQEDSAVYLCASSPRPSGRHEQFFGPGTRLTVL.

The rearrangement uses TRBV30 and TRBJ1-2; TRBD1 agrees at 9 bases. The CDR3 runs 14 residues. The germline V gene has CDR1 GTSNPN and CDR2 SVGIG (reference sequence). V shed 7 bases and J 7 bases; nucleotides not matched to a gene: 13. The CDR3 reads CASRRHYRGPGYTF. Here the CDR3 DNA reads TGTGCCTCTCGAAGGCACTACAGGGGGCCTGGCTACACCTTC.

The chain carries TRBV7-9 and TRBJ2-1, with D perhaps TRBD2 (6 bases). The CDR3 totals 13 residues. V was clipped by 4 bases and J by 3 bases, with 7 bases between them. CDR1 is SEHNR, CDR2 FQNEAQ, per germline (reference sequence). The CDR3 nucleotides are TGTGCCAGCAGCTGGGGACTCTACAATGAGCAGTTCTTC. Its protein is CASSWGLYNEQFF.

The V gene is TRBV18, the J gene TRBJ1-3, with D maybe TRBD1 (5 bases). Trimming removed 4 bases from V and 0 bases from J, with 13 bases in between. Per germline, CDR1 KGHSH and CDR2 LQKENI. CDR3 length: 16 residues. The CDR3 sequence: CASSLPTGGSGNTIYF. As DNA, the CDR3 is TGTGCCAGCTCACTCCCGACCGGGGGCTCTGGAAACACCATATATTTT.

This clone has at least ten counts. The chain employs TRBV2 and TRBJ2-3; TRBD2 aligns across 8 bases. Trimming cost V 5 bases and J 4 bases; bases outside gene matches: 8. CDR1 is SNHLY, CDR2 FYNNEI, per germline. There are 15 residues in the CDR3. CDR3 bases: TGTGCCAGCAGTCGGACAGCGGGAGTCCCAGATACGCAGTATTTT. This encodes CASSRTAGVPDTQYF.

The gene calls are TRBV7-2 and TRBJ1-1, with D perhaps TRBD1 (5 bases). This CDR3 is built from 15 residues. Trimming took 5 bases from V and 4 from J, leaving 17 bases between them. Germline CDR1 is SGHTA and CDR2 is FQGNSA. In DNA, the CDR3 is TGTGCCAGCAGCCGGGAGGGAGGGGTGGGCACTGAAGCTTTCTTT. Its protein is CASSREGGVGTEAFF.

This clone was seen a single time. The chain has TRBV18 and TRBJ2-1, with TRBD1 identical over 8 bases. The CDR3 sequence is 16 residues long. Germline V CDR1 and CDR2: KGHSH, LQKENI. Germline trimming cut 3 bases from V and 0 bases from J; bases unmatched to any gene: 4. CDR3 DNA: TGTGCCAGCTCACCGACAGGGACAGGCTCCTACAATGAGCAGTTCTTC. Its translation is CASSPTGTGSYNEQFF.

In its sample, this clone was seen once. This sequence joins TRBV10-2 and TRBJ1-1; 9 positions agree with TRBD1. Germline CDR1 is WSHSY and CDR2 is SAAADI. The CDR3 loop spans 12 amino acids. Trimming cost V 6 bases and J 4 bases; bases outside gene matches: 0. The CDR3 region is CASRTGGTEAFF. The CDR3 DNA follows: TGCGCCAGCAGGACAGGGGGCACTGAAGCTTTCTTT.

The chain carries TRBV10-1 and TRBJ1-2; D possibly corresponds to TRBD1 (6 bases). The CDR3 has 16 amino acids. Germline CDR1 and CDR2: WNHNN and SYGVQD (reference sequence). Deletions cut 7 bases from V and 4 bases from J, with 22 bases between. This CDR3 is CASNTEGEERSYGYTF. The CDR3, as DNA: TGCGCCAGCAACACAGAGGGGGAAGAAAGGAGCTATGGCTACACCTTC.

V and J are TRBV9 and TRBJ2-1, with 11 bases aligning to TRBD2. The CDR3 length is 17 residues. Trimming removed 3 bases from V and 0 bases from J; junction bases left unmatched: 5. CDR1 is SGDLS and CDR2 is YYNGEE in the germline V gene. The CDR3 coding sequence is TGTGCCAGCAGCGGGGGACTAGCGGAGCCCTCCTACAATGAGCAGTTCTTC. It encodes CASSGGLAEPSYNEQFF.

The chain joins TRBV15 to TRBJ2-3; D gene uncertain. The germline gives CDR1 LNHNV, CDR2 YYDKDF (reference sequence). The CDR3 is made up of 15 amino acids. The ends were cut back, 0 bases at V and 3 bases at J, with 10 bases in the middle. CDR3 amino acids: CATSRDRSETDTQYF. As DNA, the CDR3 is TGTGCCACCAGCAGAGATCGAAGCGAAACAGATACGCAGTATTTT. Drawing the rest from reference TRBV15 and TRBJ2-3, the complete variable domain is DAMVIQNPRYQVTQFGKPVTLSCSQTLNHNVMYWYQQKSSQAPKLLFHYYDKDFNNEADTPDNFQSRRPNTSFCFLDIRSPGLGDTAMYLCATSRDRSETDTQYFGPGTRLTVL.

The chain employs TRBV7-2 and TRBJ2-7; D is perhaps TRBD1 (8 bases). The CDR3 sequence is 16 residues long. V lost 3 bases and J lost 1, with 16 bases in between. Germline lookup yields CDR1 SGHTA and CDR2 FQGNSA. This CDR3 is CASSFWGGQASYEQYF. For the CDR3, the DNA is TGTGCCAGCAGCTTTTGGGGGGGACAGGCTTCCTACGAGCAGTACTTC.

The rearrangement links TRBV30 to TRBJ1-5, with D possibly matching TRBD1 (5 bases). The V gene lost 3 bases and the J gene lost 3 bases, with 15 bases spanning the gap. The germline gives CDR1 GTSNPN, CDR2 SVGIG (reference sequence). This CDR3 has 15 amino acids. This CDR3 reads CAWSGGGNINQPQHF. The CDR3 nucleotides read TGTGCCTGGAGCGGGGGAGGCAATATCAATCAGCCCCAGCATTTT.

CDR3 in amino acids: CASSQEGARETQYF. CDR3 nucleotides: TGCGCCAGCAGCCAAGAGGGCGCTCGAGAGACCCAGTACTTC. The chain has TRBV4-3 and TRBJ2-5; D is unclear. The CDR3 sequence is 14 residues long. Germline lookup yields CDR1 LGHNA and CDR2 YSLEER. V lost 0 bases, J lost 4 bases, and 9 bases lay in between.

The genes are TRBV5-1 and TRBJ2-7; no firm D call. This CDR3 is built from 12 residues. V was cut by 0 bases and J by 4 bases, with 5 bases left in between. The germline V gene encodes CDR1 SGHRS and CDR2 YFSETQ. The CDR3 here is CASSLGDYEQYF. The CDR3 DNA is TGCGCCAGCAGCTTGGGAGATTACGAGCAGTACTTC.

This clone was seen a single time. The CDR3 nucleotides are TGTGCCAGCAGCCAATCACCAGTACCTAGCTCCTACGAGCAGTACTTC. It specifies CASSQSPVPSSYEQYF. This chain uses TRBV16 with TRBJ2-7; D gene ambiguous. V lost 0 bases and J lost 0, with 12 bases in between. The CDR3 totals 16 residues. Germline V CDR1 and CDR2: KGHSY, FQNENV.

The J gene is TRBJ1-4, the V gene TRBV30; possible D gene TRBD1, 5 bases. Trimming took off 2 bases at V and 8 bases at J, with 9 bases between the two ends. Germline V CDR1 and CDR2: GTSNPN, SVGIG (reference sequence). The CDR3 runs to 12 residues. The CDR3 DNA sequence: TGTGCCTGGAGTCCCCCAGGGGAAAAACTGTTTTTT. Translation: CAWSPPGEKLFF.